The rows below give T cell receptor beta chains drawn from one sample of a study of blood T cell repertoires in COVID-19. Libraries were prepared by immunoSEQ multiplex PCR; TCRdb keeps only in-frame clonotypes and omits some of them. The data show 350,000 to 450,000 clones, roughly 88% seen once. The source material was PBMCs or T cells enriched from blood (not recorded which). These receptors originate from a woman aged 18 to 35 who had been exposed to COVID-19. The CDR3 runs from the conserved cysteine through the conserved F or W. Each record gives: D gene, V gene, clone size, J gene, CDR3 protein, CDR3 DNA. D genes are given only for firm matches. Only some rows state a clone size, as once, few, many or a class for expanded clones.

d_call: TRBD1
v_call: TRBV28
clone_size: NA
j_call: TRBJ1-1
cdr3_aa: CASSLGTATTEAFF
cdr3_nt: TGTGCCAGCAGTTTAGGGACAGCGACTACTGAAGCTTTCTTT

d_call: TRBD2
v_call: TRBV7-2
clone_size: NA
j_call: TRBJ2-1
cdr3_aa: CASSLSSGGAREQFF
cdr3_nt: TGTGCCAGCAGCCTAAGTAGCGGGGGGGCGCGAGAGCAGTTCTTC

d_call: TRBD1
v_call: TRBV7-7
clone_size: NA
j_call: TRBJ1-4
cdr3_aa: CASSFSGTGAVNEKLFF
cdr3_nt: TGTGCCAGCAGCTTTAGCGGGACAGGGGCGGTTAATGAAAAACTGTTTTTT

d_call: TRBD1
v_call: TRBV18
clone_size: NA
j_call: TRBJ2-2
cdr3_aa: CASTSDRVNTGELFF
cdr3_nt: TGTGCCAGCACCTCTGACAGGGTTAACACCGGGGAGCTGTTTTTT

d_call: NA
v_call: TRBV6-1
clone_size: NA
j_call: TRBJ1-2
cdr3_aa: CASSELGPYGYTF
cdr3_nt: TGTGCCAGCAGTGAGCTGGGGCCCTATGGCTACACCTTC

d_call: TRBD1
v_call: TRBV5-6
clone_size: NA
j_call: TRBJ1-6
cdr3_aa: CASSFPGGTPLHF
cdr3_nt: TGTGCCAGCAGCTTCCCAGGGGGGACGCCCCTCCACTTT

d_call: NA
v_call: TRBV5-5
clone_size: NA
j_call: TRBJ2-2
cdr3_aa: CASSLVSSSNTGELFF
cdr3_nt: TGTGCCAGCAGCTTGGTTAGTAGCTCGAACACCGGGGAGCTGTTTTTT

d_call: NA
v_call: TRBV28
clone_size: NA
j_call: TRBJ1-5
cdr3_aa: CASTTGAGTGGF
cdr3_nt: TGTGCCAGCACCACGGGAGCCGGGACGGGCGGATTT

d_call: NA
v_call: TRBV7-6
clone_size: NA
j_call: TRBJ1-3
cdr3_aa: CASSYLPVFSGNTIYF
cdr3_nt: TGTGCCAGCAGCTATCTCCCCGTATTCTCTGGAAACACCATATATTTT

d_call: TRBD1
v_call: TRBV7-8
clone_size: NA
j_call: TRBJ1-2
cdr3_aa: CASSRDSFYGYTF
cdr3_nt: TGTGCCAGCAGCCGGGACAGCTTCTATGGCTACACCTTC

d_call: NA
v_call: TRBV7-9
clone_size: NA
j_call: TRBJ1-4
cdr3_aa: CASSFDLGTQEKLFF
cdr3_nt: TGTGCCAGCAGCTTCGACCTCGGGACACAAGAAAAACTGTTTTTT

d_call: NA
v_call: TRBV19
clone_size: NA
j_call: TRBJ1-5
cdr3_aa: CASSDPSSPLDSNQPQHF
cdr3_nt: TGTGCCAGTAGTGATCCATCAAGTCCACTAGATAGCAATCAGCCCCAGCATTTT

d_call: NA
v_call: TRBV11-2
clone_size: NA
j_call: TRBJ2-2
cdr3_aa: CASSRNRNTGELFF
cdr3_nt: TGTGCCAGCAGCCGGAACAGGAACACCGGGGAGCTGTTTTTT

d_call: NA
v_call: TRBV29-1
clone_size: NA
j_call: TRBJ1-1
cdr3_aa: CSVADRNTEAFF
cdr3_nt: TGCAGCGTTGCCGACAGGAACACTGAAGCTTTCTTT

d_call: TRBD2
v_call: TRBV4-2
clone_size: NA
j_call: TRBJ2-7
cdr3_aa: CASSLTLLAGDYEQYF
cdr3_nt: TGTGCCAGCAGCCTAACCCTTTTAGCGGGGGACTACGAGCAGTACTTC

d_call: TRBD2
v_call: TRBV9
clone_size: NA
j_call: TRBJ2-1
cdr3_aa: CASSVERGVNEQFF
cdr3_nt: TGTGCCAGCAGCGTAGAGCGGGGCGTGAATGAGCAGTTCTTC

d_call: TRBD1
v_call: TRBV27
clone_size: NA
j_call: TRBJ2-7
cdr3_aa: CASSQTGTGVPYEQYF
cdr3_nt: TGTGCCAGCAGTCAAACCGGGACAGGGGTTCCCTACGAGCAGTACTTC

d_call: NA
v_call: TRBV21-1
clone_size: NA
j_call: TRBJ2-3
cdr3_aa: CASPLGRTRTDTQYF
cdr3_nt: TGTGCCAGCCCCCTAGGTAGAACCCGCACAGATACGCAGTATTTT

d_call: TRBD1
v_call: TRBV6-1
clone_size: NA
j_call: TRBJ1-4
cdr3_aa: CASSDRDRVHEKLFF
cdr3_nt: TGTGCCAGCAGTGACCGAGACAGGGTTCATGAAAAACTGTTTTTT

d_call: NA
v_call: TRBV13
clone_size: NA
j_call: TRBJ1-6
cdr3_aa: CASSLQGNYNSPLHF
cdr3_nt: TGTGCCAGCAGCTTACAGGGCAACTATAATTCACCCCTCCACTTT

d_call: NA
v_call: TRBV5-1
clone_size: NA
j_call: TRBJ2-4
cdr3_aa: CASSLASGTPAKNIQYF
cdr3_nt: TGCGCCAGCAGCTTGGCCAGCGGTACGCCAGCCAAAAACATTCAGTACTTC

d_call: NA
v_call: TRBV2
clone_size: NA
j_call: TRBJ1-6
cdr3_aa: CASRLAPRDNSPLHF
cdr3_nt: TGTGCCAGCAGATTGGCCCCCCGGGATAATTCACCCCTCCACTTT

d_call: TRBD1
v_call: TRBV7-3
clone_size: NA
j_call: TRBJ2-7
cdr3_aa: CASSPQGNYEQYF
cdr3_nt: TGTGCCAGCAGCCCACAGGGGAACTACGAGCAGTACTTC

d_call: NA
v_call: TRBV9
clone_size: NA
j_call: TRBJ2-7
cdr3_aa: CASSVDVTQYEQYF
cdr3_nt: TGTGCCAGCAGCGTAGACGTGACTCAATACGAGCAGTACTTC

d_call: TRBD2
v_call: TRBV9
clone_size: NA
j_call: TRBJ2-5
cdr3_aa: CASSVEGSSGGGETQYF
cdr3_nt: TGTGCCAGCAGCGTAGAAGGTAGTAGCGGGGGTGGAGAGACCCAGTACTTC

d_call: TRBD2
v_call: TRBV28
clone_size: NA
j_call: TRBJ2-2
cdr3_aa: CASSPVNSGGFF
cdr3_nt: TGTGCCAGCAGTCCCGTCAATAGCGGGGGTTTCTTT

d_call: NA
v_call: TRBV4-3
clone_size: NA
j_call: TRBJ2-1
cdr3_aa: CASSLSRDPYNEQFF
cdr3_nt: TGCGCCAGCAGCCTTTCGCGGGACCCCTACAATGAGCAGTTCTTC

d_call: NA
v_call: TRBV28
clone_size: NA
j_call: TRBJ1-3
cdr3_aa: CASNFRGTAHSGNTIYF
cdr3_nt: TGTGCCAGCAATTTTCGGGGAACAGCGCACTCTGGAAACACCATATATTTT

d_call: NA
v_call: TRBV5-1
clone_size: NA
j_call: TRBJ2-3
cdr3_aa: CASSLAGGDTDTQYF
cdr3_nt: TGCGCCAGCAGCTTGGCCGGGGGAGATACAGATACGCAGTATTTT

d_call: TRBD2
v_call: TRBV27
clone_size: NA
j_call: TRBJ2-1
cdr3_aa: CASSLLGLAGGSYNEQFF
cdr3_nt: TGTGCCAGCAGTTTGTTGGGCCTAGCGGGAGGATCCTACAATGAGCAGTTCTTC

d_call: TRBD2
v_call: TRBV19
clone_size: NA
j_call: TRBJ2-1
cdr3_aa: CASSTPGAGVNNEQFF
cdr3_nt: TGTGCCAGTAGTACGCCGGGAGCGGGAGTAAACAATGAGCAGTTCTTC

d_call: TRBD1
v_call: TRBV15
clone_size: NA
j_call: TRBJ2-7
cdr3_aa: CATSRSQQGAGSYEQYF
cdr3_nt: TGTGCCACCAGCAGATCCCAACAGGGGGCTGGATCCTACGAGCAGTACTTC

d_call: TRBD2
v_call: TRBV11-2
clone_size: NA
j_call: TRBJ2-2
cdr3_aa: CASSSSGLSGELFF
cdr3_nt: TGTGCCAGCAGCTCTAGCGGGCTGTCCGGGGAGCTGTTTTTT

d_call: TRBD2
v_call: TRBV15
clone_size: NA
j_call: TRBJ2-2
cdr3_aa: CATGRGGWTGELFF
cdr3_nt: TGTGCCACCGGGCGGGGGGGGTGGACCGGGGAGCTGTTTTTT

d_call: TRBD2
v_call: TRBV9
clone_size: NA
j_call: TRBJ2-1
cdr3_aa: CASSALSSSGGANEQFF
cdr3_nt: TGTGCCAGCAGCGCCCTTTCGTCTAGCGGGGGGGCTAATGAGCAGTTCTTC

d_call: NA
v_call: TRBV7-9
clone_size: few
j_call: TRBJ2-7
cdr3_aa: CASSSWDWTYEQYF
cdr3_nt: TGTGCCAGCAGCTCCTGGGACTGGACCTACGAGCAGTACTTC

d_call: NA
v_call: TRBV28
clone_size: NA
j_call: TRBJ1-1
cdr3_aa: CASSPPNGQKNTEAFF
cdr3_nt: TGTGCCAGCAGTCCCCCCAATGGACAAAAGAACACTGAAGCTTTCTTT

d_call: NA
v_call: TRBV7-9
clone_size: NA
j_call: TRBJ2-5
cdr3_aa: CASGEGAETQYF
cdr3_nt: TGTGCCTCTGGTGAGGGCGCAGAGACCCAGTACTTC

d_call: TRBD1
v_call: TRBV25-1
clone_size: NA
j_call: TRBJ2-1
cdr3_aa: CASSQPGQGGSKQFF
cdr3_nt: TGTGCCAGCAGTCAACCGGGACAGGGGGGAAGCAAGCAGTTCTTC

d_call: TRBD1
v_call: TRBV18
clone_size: NA
j_call: TRBJ1-3
cdr3_aa: CASSDRDREGNTIYF
cdr3_nt: TGTGCCAGCTCCGATCGGGACAGGGAAGGAAACACCATATATTTT

d_call: NA
v_call: TRBV28
clone_size: NA
j_call: TRBJ2-7
cdr3_aa: CASSFFLRNREIPYEQYF
cdr3_nt: TGTGCCAGCAGTTTCTTCTTGCGTAACCGGGAGATTCCCTACGAGCAGTACTTC

d_call: TRBD1
v_call: TRBV4-3
clone_size: NA
j_call: TRBJ1-5
cdr3_aa: CASSQDWGQGGPQHF
cdr3_nt: TGCGCCAGCAGCCAAGATTGGGGACAGGGGGGGCCCCAGCATTTT

d_call: TRBD1
v_call: TRBV3-1/TRBV3-2
clone_size: NA
j_call: TRBJ2-5
cdr3_aa: CASSHGQGARGMTQYF
cdr3_nt: TGTGCCAGCAGCCACGGACAGGGGGCCCGGGGTATGACCCAGTACTTC

d_call: NA
v_call: TRBV7-3
clone_size: NA
j_call: TRBJ1-2
cdr3_aa: CASSAQVLGYGYTF
cdr3_nt: TGTGCCAGCAGCGCCCAGGTCCTGGGCTATGGCTACACCTTC

d_call: NA
v_call: TRBV18
clone_size: NA
j_call: TRBJ1-1
cdr3_aa: CASSPGGSNTEAFF
cdr3_nt: TGTGCCAGCTCACCCGGGGGGAGTAACACTGAAGCTTTCTTT

d_call: TRBD1
v_call: TRBV19
clone_size: NA
j_call: TRBJ1-1
cdr3_aa: CASSIQGVNTEAFF
cdr3_nt: TGTGCCAGTAGTATACAGGGGGTGAACACTGAAGCTTTCTTT